Presented here are 29 T cell receptor beta chains from one specimen sequenced in a study of tumor and adjacent non-tumor tissue in lung cancer. Three rounds of nested PCR, following a modified ARM-PCR protocol, produced the TCRbeta library. TCRdb analysed the multiplex PCR reads with MiXCR anew, one entry per CDR3 protein. This sample has approximately 75,000 distinct CDR3 sequences; more than 60% occur once, and the top ten carry over 9.5%. RNA was extracted from bulk tissue without any cell sorting. The specimen was lung tumor tissue. These TCRs come from a woman in her forties or fifties with non-small cell lung cancer.

V is TRBV12-3 or TRBV12-4 and J is TRBJ2-7; D unresolved. This CDR3 is built from 12 residues. The ends were cut back, 5 bases at V and 9 bases at J, with 14 bases in the middle. The CDR3 DNA sequence: TGTGCCAGCAGTCCCTGGGCGGAGCGGCAGTACTTC. It yields the protein CASSPWAERQYF.

About this clonotype itself: A much larger clone differs from this one at a single base, so this may be a read error. The V call is TRBV6-4, the J call TRBJ2-1, with 10 positions matching TRBD2. The CDR3 has 15 amino acids. Trimming took 3 bases from V and 8 from J; bases not matched to a gene: 7. Germline CDR1 reads MRHNA; CDR2 reads SNTAGT. This chain's CDR3 is CASSDGSSGSYEQFF. DNA of the CDR3: TGTGCCAGCAGTGATGGGTCTAGCGGGAGTTATGAGCAGTTCTTC.

This clonotype was counted between two and nine times. A much larger clonotype is one base distant, so this may be a read error. For the CDR3, the DNA is TGTGCCGGCACCTTAGGGACCGGGACCTACTATGGCTACACCTTC. Residues: CAGTLGTGTYYGYTF. The chain employs TRBV28 and TRBJ1-2; D may be TRBD1 (5 bases). This CDR3 is built from 15 residues. V dropped 11 bases and J dropped 3 bases, with 22 bases sitting between them. CDR1 and CDR2 (germline): MDHEN, SYDVKM.

This clonotype has only a few counts. Since no conserved phenylalanine or tryptophan closes the CDR3, a read error is the likely cause. The rearrangement joins TRBV12-3 or TRBV12-4 to TRBJ2-6, with D hard to call. The CDR3 runs to 22 residues. Trimming took off 6 bases at V and 2 bases at J, with 32 bases between the two ends. Here the CDR3 reads CASRSILRAPMERGAGANVLTL. The CDR3 DNA follows: TGTGCCAGCAGGTCGATCCTCCGGGCTCCCATGGAGCGAGGCGCTGGGGCCAACGTCCTGACTCTC.

A remark on this clonotype: This sequence may be a read error, since a much larger clone differs from it by one base. J is TRBJ2-3 and V is TRBV28, with D possibly being TRBD1 or TRBD2 (5 bases each). CDR1 and CDR2 (germline): MDHEN, SYDVKM. The CDR3 spans 13 residues. CDR3 nucleotides: TGTGCCTGCAGTTTGGGACGGACAGATACGCAGTATTTT. It yields the protein CACSLGRTDTQYF. The full variable domain, completed using reference TRBV28 and TRBJ2-3, is DVKVTQSSRYLVKRTGEKVFLECVQDMDHENMFWYRQDPGLGLRLIYFSYDVKMKEKGDIPEGYSVSREKKERFSLILESASTNQTSMYLCACSLGRTDTQYFGPGTRLTVL.

A word on this clonotype: A single base separates this from a much larger clone, so it may be a read error. CDR3 loop: CACQDSPFYNEQFF. The CDR3 DNA reads TGTGCCTGCCAAGACAGCCCCTTCTACAATGAGCAGTTCTTC. The V gene is TRBV30, the J gene TRBJ2-1; TRBD1 might be the D (5 bases). Germline V lookup: CDR1 GTSNPN, CDR2 SVGIG (reference sequence). V shed 6 bases and J shed 3 bases, with 15 bases lying between them. The CDR3 is made up of 14 amino acids.

This clonotype was detected ten times or more. The chain employs TRBV20-1 and TRBJ2-1; possibly TRBD2 for D (6 bases). This CDR3 is built from 11 residues. Germline V gene lookup returns CDR1 DFQATT and CDR2 SNEGSKA (reference sequence). Trimming took off 5 bases at V and 15 bases at J, with 17 bases between the two ends. The DNA for the CDR3 is TGCAGTGCTCTATTTGCGCGGGGTTGGTTCTTC. This gives the protein CSALFARGWFF.

On this clonotype: A much larger clone is a single base away; this may be a read error. The rearrangement joins TRBV20-1 to TRBJ2-3, with a possible D match to TRBD2 (5 bases). The CDR3 length is 12 residues. CDR1 DFQATT and CDR2 SNEGSKA come from the germline V gene (reference sequence). CDR3 coding DNA: TGCAGTACTAGAGGGCGACCCTTTGGGCAGTATTTT. Translated, it gives CSTRGRPFGQYF.

The table lists this clonotype with many counts. This chain links TRBV5-5 with TRBJ2-7; possibly TRBD1 for D (5 bases). Trimming shortened V by 5 bases and J by 2 bases, and 20 bases separated the two germline ends. This CDR3 region has 16 residues. The germline V gene has CDR1 SGHKS and CDR2 YYEKEE (reference sequence). The CDR3 loop reads CASRFSIFDRAYEQYF. The CDR3 nucleotides are TGTGCCAGCAGGTTCTCCATTTTCGACAGAGCCTACGAGCAGTACTTC.

About this clonotype: One end of the junction varies from germline; a read error may be responsible. V is TRBV6-1 and J is TRBJ1-2; 10 positions agree with TRBD1. The CDR3 spans 12 residues. CDR1 and CDR2 (germline): MNHNS, SASEGT. The CDR3 nucleotides are TGCGCCAGCAGTGGGACAGGGGACGGCTACATCTTC. It is translated as CASSGTGDGYIF.

Notes on this clonotype: A junction end diverges from the germline sequence, so it may reflect a read error. V and J are TRBV7-9 and TRBJ2-3; D is perhaps TRBD2 (6 bases). The CDR3 contains 14 residues. The germline V gene has CDR1 SEHNR and CDR2 FQNEAQ (reference sequence). As DNA, the CDR3 is TGTGCCATCACCCCCTCCGGGAGCACAGATGCGCAGTATTTT. It codes for CAITPSGSTDAQYF.

This clonotype came up once. Sequence at one end of the junction differs from germline and may be a read error. The chain combines TRBV11-2 with TRBJ1-5, with D unresolved. The germline gives CDR1 SGHAT, CDR2 FQNNGV. This CDR3 is built from 15 residues. DNA of the CDR3: TGTGCCAGCAGCTCTGATGGATTGAGTAATCAGCCCCGGCATTTT. This gives the protein CASSSDGLSNQPRHF.

Concerning this clonotype: At one end, the junction sequence differs from germline, possibly due to a read error. The chain recombines TRBV28 with TRBJ2-3; D uncertain. The germline V gene has CDR1 MDHEN and CDR2 SYDVKM. The CDR3 spans 15 residues. The CDR3 here is CASSLVFPRRDTQFF. As DNA, the CDR3 is TGTGCCAGCAGTTTAGTGTTCCCACGGCGAGATACACAGTTTTTT.

Worth noting for this clonotype: One base away lies a much larger clone, so this may be a sequencing read error. The final CDR3 position lacks the conserved phenylalanine or tryptophan, pointing to a likely read error. The chain has TRBV6-2 or TRBV6-3 and TRBJ2-2, with a weak D call TRBD2 (6 bases). This CDR3 is 15 amino acids long. Germline loops: CDR1 MNHEY, CDR2 SVGEGT. Trimming removed 5 bases from V and 5 bases from J, with 15 bases in between. CDR3 in amino acids: CASSPDYPPTGELFS. The CDR3 DNA is TGTGCCAGCAGTCCGGACTACCCGCCAACCGGGGAGCTGTTTTCT.

This clonotype was seen ten or more times. The V gene is TRBV7-9, the J gene TRBJ1-3, with a weak D call TRBD1 (5 bases). V was trimmed by 5 bases and J by 1 base, leaving 21 bases between them. CDR1 and CDR2 (germline): SEHNR, FQNEAQ (reference sequence). The CDR3 totals 18 residues. The DNA for the CDR3 is TGTGCCAGCAGCCGATTCTACTCCCTTCAGGGTTCTGGAAACACCATATATTTT. Encoded protein: CASSRFYSLQGSGNTIYF.

The chain recombines TRBV6-2 or TRBV6-3 with TRBJ2-1, with D possibly being TRBD2 (5 bases). The CDR3 covers 11 residues. CDR1 MNHEY and CDR2 SVGEGT come from the germline V gene. Trimming removed 9 bases from V and 6 bases from J, with 9 bases in between. The chain's CDR3 is CASGGLNEQFF. CDR3 coding DNA: TGTGCCAGTGGCGGGCTCAATGAGCAGTTCTTC.

Concerning this clonotype itself: An end of the junction does not agree with germline; a read error may underlie this. The rearrangement links TRBV28 to TRBJ2-1; D is perhaps TRBD1 (5 bases). The CDR3 is made up of 11 amino acids. Germline V gene lookup returns CDR1 MDHEN and CDR2 SYDVKM. CDR3 loop: CVSTWGNEQLF. CDR3 DNA: TGTGTCAGCACCTGGGGCAATGAGCAGCTCTTC. The full variable domain, completed using reference TRBV28 and TRBJ2-1, is DVKVTQSSRYLVKRTGEKVFLECVQDMDHENMFWYRQDPGLGLRLIYFSYDVKMKEKGDIPEGYSVSREKKERFSLILESASTNQTSMYLCVSTWGNEQLFGPGTRLTVL.

Concerning this clonotype: The junction and the germline gene differ at one end; a read error may be behind it. This chain joins TRBV20-1 and TRBJ1-2; perhaps TRBD1 as D (6 bases). The V gene's germline CDR1 is DFQATT and CDR2 SNEGSKA (reference sequence). This CDR3 comprises 15 residues. In nucleotides, the CDR3 is TGCAGTGCTAGGGAACAGGGAAATCTTAACCATGGCTACACCTTT. Translated: CSAREQGNLNHGYTF.

Regarding this clonotype: A junction end diverges from the germline sequence, so it may reflect a read error. The chain carries TRBV6-5 and TRBJ2-7, with D perhaps matching TRBD1 (6 bases). CDR1 MNHEY and CDR2 SVGAGI come from the germline V gene. This CDR3 contains 15 residues. The CDR3 sequence: CGTSKPGTPPYEQCF. CDR3 bases: TGTGGCACTAGTAAGCCTGGGACACCACCCTACGAGCAGTGCTTC.

The chain joins TRBV11-2 to TRBJ1-4; possible D gene TRBD1, 5 bases. From germline, CDR1 is SGHAT and CDR2 FQNNGV. This CDR3 contains 14 residues. V dropped 5 bases and J dropped 6 bases, with 13 bases sitting between them. CDR3 nucleotide sequence: TGTGCCAGCAGCCATGGGACGGAAGATGAAAAACTGTTTTTT. Its translation: CASSHGTEDEKLFF.

In regard to this clonotype: Just one base apart from a much larger clone, this may be a read error. The chain links TRBV4-2 to TRBJ2-2; D perhaps matches TRBD2 (5 bases). CDR3 size: 16 residues. The V gene's germline CDR1 is LGHNA and CDR2 YNFKEQ. The CDR3 coding sequence is TGTGCCAGCAGCCAAGATCTGAGGGCCAACACCGTGGAGCTGTTTTTT. Its protein product is CASSQDLRANTVELFF.

In its sample, this clonotype ranks as medium-sized (0.01 to 0.1%). This rearrangement joins TRBV7-9 to TRBJ2-2; D is unresolved. Germline-derived CDR1 and CDR2 are SEHNR and FQNEAQ (reference sequence). V lost 5 bases to trimming and J lost 0 bases, with 7 bases between them. The CDR3 totals 14 residues. The DNA of the CDR3 is TGTGCCAGCAGCAAGAATCCGAACACCGGGGAGCTGTTTTTT. This encodes CASSKNPNTGELFF.

This clonotype was seen a handful of times. Given a much more abundant clone one base away, this may be a read error. The chain uses TRBV7-8 and TRBJ2-7; TRBD1 matches 8 bases. The CDR3 has 18 residues. Per the germline V gene, CDR1 is SGHVS and CDR2 is FQNEAQ. The CDR3 sequence: CTSSLVVGGRTGSYEQYF. The DNA for the CDR3 is TGTACCAGCAGCTTAGTCGTTGGCGGCCGGACAGGGTCCTACGAGCAGTACTTC.

Note on this clonotype: One end of the junction varies from germline; a read error may be responsible. The chain combines TRBV11-2 with TRBJ1-2; TRBD1 matches 7 bases. Per germline, CDR1 SGHAT and CDR2 FQNNGV. CDR3 size: 14 residues. This CDR3 reads CVSSSVGTAYGYTF. For the CDR3, the DNA is TGTGTCAGCAGCTCAGTGGGGACAGCCTACGGCTACACCTTC.

Turning to this clonotype: One end of the junction is discordant with germline, which a read error may explain. The chain joins TRBV4-2 to TRBJ1-5; weak D call: TRBD1 (6 bases). The CDR3 totals 16 residues. Germline V gene data show CDR1 as LGHNA and CDR2 as YNFKEQ. The DNA of the CDR3 is TGTACCAGCAGCCAAAATTTGGGCGGGGGCGGTCAGCCCCAGCATTTT. It translates to CTSSQNLGGGGQPQHF.

A note on this clonotype: Mismatch with germline at one junction end may stem from a read error. The genes are TRBV5-1 and TRBJ2-7; 7 nucleotides align to TRBD1. This CDR3 has 15 amino acids. Germline values: CDR1 SGHRS, CDR2 YFSETQ. The CDR3 DNA sequence: TGCGCCAACAGCGGCGGACAGGTCGGGGTTTACGAACAGTACTTC. Translated: CANSGGQVGVYEQYF.

The sample holds many counts of this clonotype. The CDR3 DNA reads TGTGCCACCAGTGAGGCCGGGACAGGATACGCCAATGAGCAGTTCTTC. Residues: CATSEAGTGYANEQFF. The chain carries TRBV24-1 and TRBJ2-1; TRBD1 aligns across 8 bases. This CDR3 has 16 amino acids. Germline values: CDR1 KGHDR, CDR2 SFDVKD. V was clipped by 4 bases and J by 6 bases; unmatched bases: 10.

A few counts support this clonotype. A junction end diverges from the germline sequence, so it may reflect a read error. The chain recombines TRBV7-9 with TRBJ1-6; 7 bases agree with TRBD1. This CDR3 spans 14 amino acids. CDR1 and CDR2 from the germline V gene are SEHNR and FQNEAQ (reference sequence). CDR3 DNA: TGTGCCAGCAGCTTACGACAGGGTTTCTTACCCCTCCATTTT. Encoded protein: CASSLRQGFLPLHF.

This clonotype was seen repeatedly, ten times or more. The chain employs TRBV28 and TRBJ2-1; D is uncertain. The germline V gene has CDR1 MDHEN and CDR2 SYDVKM. The CDR3 has 16 amino acids. V lost 8 bases and J 0 bases, leaving 17 bases between the germline ends. CDR3: CASGLKAWSSYNEQFF. In DNA, the CDR3 is TGTGCCAGCGGATTGAAAGCGTGGAGCTCCTACAATGAGCAGTTCTTC.